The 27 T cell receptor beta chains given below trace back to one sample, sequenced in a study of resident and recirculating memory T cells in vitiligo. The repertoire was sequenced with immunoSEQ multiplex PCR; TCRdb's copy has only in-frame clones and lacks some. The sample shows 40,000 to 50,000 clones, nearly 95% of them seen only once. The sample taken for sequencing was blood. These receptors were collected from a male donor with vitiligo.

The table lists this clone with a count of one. The CDR3 nucleotides are TGTGCCAGCTCACTTCCCGCGGGGGTCCCGCAGTTCTTC. Residues: CASSLPAGVPQFF. The V gene is TRBV18, the J gene TRBJ2-1; 7 bases agree with TRBD2. This CDR3 region has 13 residues. V lost 4 bases and J lost 12; bases outside the gene matches: 9. Germline V gene data show CDR1 as KGHSH and CDR2 as LQKENI.

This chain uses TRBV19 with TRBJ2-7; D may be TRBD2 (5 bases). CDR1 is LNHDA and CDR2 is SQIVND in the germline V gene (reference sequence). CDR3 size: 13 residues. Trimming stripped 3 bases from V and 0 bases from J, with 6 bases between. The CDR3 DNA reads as TGTGCCAGTAGTATGAGGGACTCCTACGAGCAGTACTTC. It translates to CASSMRDSYEQYF.

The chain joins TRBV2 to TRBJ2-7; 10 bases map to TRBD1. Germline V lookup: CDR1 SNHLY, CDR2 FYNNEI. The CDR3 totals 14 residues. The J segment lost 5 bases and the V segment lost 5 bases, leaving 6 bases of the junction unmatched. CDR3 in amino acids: CASSRDRGVHEQYF. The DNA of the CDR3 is TGTGCCAGCAGTCGGGACAGGGGTGTCCACGAGCAGTACTTC.

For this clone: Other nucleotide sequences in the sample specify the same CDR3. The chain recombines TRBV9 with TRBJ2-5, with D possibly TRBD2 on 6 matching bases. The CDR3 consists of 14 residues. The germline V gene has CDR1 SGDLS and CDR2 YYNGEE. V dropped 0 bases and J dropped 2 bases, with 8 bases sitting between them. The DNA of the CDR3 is TGTGCCAGCAGCGTAGCGGGGGTTCAAGAGACCCAGTACTTC. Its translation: CASSVAGVQETQYF.

CDR3 in DNA: TGTGCCATCAGTGAATCTGGGGAGCTGTTTTTT. The encoded protein is CAISESGELFF. The genes are TRBV10-3 and TRBJ2-2; D call uncertain. The CDR3 consists of 11 residues. Trimming removed 3 bases at V and 8 bases at J, with 4 bases between. In germline, CDR1 is ENHRY, CDR2 SYGVKD.

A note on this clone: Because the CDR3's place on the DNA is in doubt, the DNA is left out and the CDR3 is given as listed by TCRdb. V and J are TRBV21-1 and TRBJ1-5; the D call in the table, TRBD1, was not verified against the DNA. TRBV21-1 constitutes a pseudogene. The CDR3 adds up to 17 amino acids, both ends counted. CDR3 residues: CASSKRFGQGSGQPQHF.

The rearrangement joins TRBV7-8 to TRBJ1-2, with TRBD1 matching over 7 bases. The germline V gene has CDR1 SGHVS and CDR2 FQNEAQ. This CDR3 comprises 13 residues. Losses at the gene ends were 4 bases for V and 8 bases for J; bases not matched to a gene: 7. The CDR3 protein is CASSSTGLRGYTF. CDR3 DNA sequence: TGTGCCAGCAGCTCGACAGGGTTGAGGGGCTACACCTTC.

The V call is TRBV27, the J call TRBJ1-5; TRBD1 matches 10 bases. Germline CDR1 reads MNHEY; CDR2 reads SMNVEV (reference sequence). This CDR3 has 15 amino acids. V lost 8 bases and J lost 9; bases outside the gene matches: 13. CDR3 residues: CASGPGTGVSLPQHF. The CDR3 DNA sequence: TGTGCCAGCGGTCCCGGGACAGGGGTATCATTGCCCCAGCATTTT.

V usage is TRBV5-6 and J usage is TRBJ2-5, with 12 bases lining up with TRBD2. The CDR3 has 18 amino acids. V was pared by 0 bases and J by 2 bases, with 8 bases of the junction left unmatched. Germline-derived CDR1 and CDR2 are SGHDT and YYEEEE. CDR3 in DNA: TGTGCCAGCAGCTTGGCTAGCGGGGGGGCCGTTCGACAAGAGACCCAGTACTTC. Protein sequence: CASSLASGGAVRQETQYF.

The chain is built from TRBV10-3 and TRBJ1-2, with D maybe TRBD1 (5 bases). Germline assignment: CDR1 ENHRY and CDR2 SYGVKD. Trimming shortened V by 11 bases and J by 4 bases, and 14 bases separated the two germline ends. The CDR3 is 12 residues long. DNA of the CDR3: TGTGCCGGCGGGGGGACGGGCTATGGCTACACCTTC. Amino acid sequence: CAGGGTGYGYTF.

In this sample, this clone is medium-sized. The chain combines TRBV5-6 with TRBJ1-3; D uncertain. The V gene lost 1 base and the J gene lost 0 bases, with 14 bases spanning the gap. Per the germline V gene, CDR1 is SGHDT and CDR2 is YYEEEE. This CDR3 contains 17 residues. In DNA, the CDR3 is TGTGCCAGCAGCTTGTTTTACAGCTTTTACTCTGGAAACACCATATATTTT. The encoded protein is CASSLFYSFYSGNTIYF. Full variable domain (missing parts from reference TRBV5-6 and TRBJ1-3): DAGVTQSPTHLIKTRGQQVTLRCSPKSGHDTVSWYQQALGQGPQFIFQYYEEEERQRGNFPDRFSGHQFPNYSSELNVNALLLGDSALYLCASSLFYSFYSGNTIYFGEGSWLTVV.

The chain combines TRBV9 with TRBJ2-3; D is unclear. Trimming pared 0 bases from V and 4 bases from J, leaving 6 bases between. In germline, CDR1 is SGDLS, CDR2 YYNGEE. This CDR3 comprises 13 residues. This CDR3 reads CASSVATADTQYF. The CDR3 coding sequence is TGTGCCAGCAGCGTAGCTACGGCAGATACGCAGTATTTT.

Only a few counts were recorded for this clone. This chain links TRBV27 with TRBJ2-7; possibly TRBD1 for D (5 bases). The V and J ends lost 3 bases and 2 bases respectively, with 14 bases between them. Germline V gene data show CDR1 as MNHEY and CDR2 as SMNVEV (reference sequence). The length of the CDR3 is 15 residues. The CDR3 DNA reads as TGTGCCAGCAGTTTTGAGGCAGGGTCCCCCTACGAGCAGTACTTC. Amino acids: CASSFEAGSPYEQYF.

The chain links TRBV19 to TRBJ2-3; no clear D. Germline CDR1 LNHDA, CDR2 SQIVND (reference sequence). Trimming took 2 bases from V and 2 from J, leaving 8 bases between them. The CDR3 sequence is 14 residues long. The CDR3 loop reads CASSINHFTDTQYF. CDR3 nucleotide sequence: TGTGCCAGTAGTATAAACCACTTCACAGATACGCAGTATTTT.

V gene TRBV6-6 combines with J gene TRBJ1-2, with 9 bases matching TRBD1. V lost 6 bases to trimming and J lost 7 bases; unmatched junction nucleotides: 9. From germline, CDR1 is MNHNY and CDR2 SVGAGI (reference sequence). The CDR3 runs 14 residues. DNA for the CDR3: TGTGCCAGCAGATCCCGGGACAGGGATCGTGGCTACACCTTC. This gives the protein CASRSRDRDRGYTF.

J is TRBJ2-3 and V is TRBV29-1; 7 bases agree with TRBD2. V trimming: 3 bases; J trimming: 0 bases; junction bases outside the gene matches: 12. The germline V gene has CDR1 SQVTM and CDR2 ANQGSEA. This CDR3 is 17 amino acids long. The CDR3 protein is CSVEGRDRGLSTDTQYF. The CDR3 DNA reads TGCAGCGTTGAGGGGAGGGACCGAGGCCTTAGCACAGATACGCAGTATTTT.

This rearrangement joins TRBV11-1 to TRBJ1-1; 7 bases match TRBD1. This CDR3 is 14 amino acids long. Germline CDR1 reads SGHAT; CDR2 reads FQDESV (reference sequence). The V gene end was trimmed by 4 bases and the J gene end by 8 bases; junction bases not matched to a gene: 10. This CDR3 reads CASSYPGQVAEAFF. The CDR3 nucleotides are TGTGCCAGCAGCTACCCTGGACAGGTAGCGGAAGCTTTCTTT.

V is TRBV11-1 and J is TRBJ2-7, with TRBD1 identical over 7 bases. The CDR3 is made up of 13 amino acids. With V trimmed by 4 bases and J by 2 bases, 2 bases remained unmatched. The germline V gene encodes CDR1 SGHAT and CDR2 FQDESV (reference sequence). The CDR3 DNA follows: TGTGCCAGCAGCTATGGACAGGCCTACGAGCAGTACTTC. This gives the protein CASSYGQAYEQYF.

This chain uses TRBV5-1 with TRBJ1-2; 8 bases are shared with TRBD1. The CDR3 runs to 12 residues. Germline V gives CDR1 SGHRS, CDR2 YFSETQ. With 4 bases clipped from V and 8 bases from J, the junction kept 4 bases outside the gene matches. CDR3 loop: CASSVTGDGYTF. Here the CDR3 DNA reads TGCGCCAGCAGCGTGACAGGGGACGGCTACACCTTC.

DNA of the CDR3: TGTGCCAGCAGCCCGGGGGACAGAGATGAAAAACTGTTTTTT. The encoded protein is CASSPGDRDEKLFF. The V gene is TRBV4-2, the J gene TRBJ1-4; 7 bases line up with TRBD1. Per the germline V gene, CDR1 is LGHNA and CDR2 is YNFKEQ. This CDR3 has 14 amino acids. Trimming took 4 bases from V and 6 from J; bases not matched to a gene: 5.

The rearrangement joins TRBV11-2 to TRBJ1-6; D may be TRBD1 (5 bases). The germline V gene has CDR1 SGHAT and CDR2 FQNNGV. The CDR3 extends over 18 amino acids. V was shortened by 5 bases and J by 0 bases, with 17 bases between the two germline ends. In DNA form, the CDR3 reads TGTGCCAGCAGCCGCTGGGAAAACAGGAGCTCCTATAATTCACCCCTCCACTTT. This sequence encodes CASSRWENRSSYNSPLHF.

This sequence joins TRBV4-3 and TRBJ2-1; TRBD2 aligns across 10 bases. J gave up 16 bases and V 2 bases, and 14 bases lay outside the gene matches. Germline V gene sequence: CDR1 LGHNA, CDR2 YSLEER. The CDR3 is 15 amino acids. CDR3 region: CASSQFLSGGQSVFF. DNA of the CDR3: TGCGCCAGCAGCCAATTCCTTAGCGGGGGGCAATCCGTCTTCTTC.

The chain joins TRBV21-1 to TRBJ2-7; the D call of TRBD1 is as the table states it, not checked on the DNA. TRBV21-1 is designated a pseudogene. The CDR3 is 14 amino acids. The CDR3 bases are TGTGCCAGCCGCCCGGGACAGGGGGTACTCGAGCAGTACTTC. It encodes CASRPGQGVLEQYF.

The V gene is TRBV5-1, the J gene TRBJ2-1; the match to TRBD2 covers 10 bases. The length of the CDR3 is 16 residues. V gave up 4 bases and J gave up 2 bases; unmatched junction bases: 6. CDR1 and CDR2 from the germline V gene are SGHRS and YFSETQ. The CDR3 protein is CASSPGLAAPYNEQFF. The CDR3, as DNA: TGCGCCAGCAGCCCCGGACTAGCGGCACCCTACAATGAGCAGTTCTTC.

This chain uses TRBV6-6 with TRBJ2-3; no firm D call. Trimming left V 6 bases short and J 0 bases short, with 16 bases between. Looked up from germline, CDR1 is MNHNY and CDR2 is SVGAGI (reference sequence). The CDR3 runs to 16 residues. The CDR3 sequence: CASSRFQPSSTDTQYF. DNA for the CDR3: TGTGCCAGCAGCCGCTTCCAACCGAGCAGCACAGATACGCAGTATTTT.

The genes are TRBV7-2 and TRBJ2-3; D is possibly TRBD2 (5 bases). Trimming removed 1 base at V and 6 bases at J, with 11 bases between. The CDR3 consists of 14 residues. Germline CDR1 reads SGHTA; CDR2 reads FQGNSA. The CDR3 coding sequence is TGTGCCAGCAGCTTAGGGCTTACGGGGGATACGCAGTATTTT. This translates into CASSLGLTGDTQYF.

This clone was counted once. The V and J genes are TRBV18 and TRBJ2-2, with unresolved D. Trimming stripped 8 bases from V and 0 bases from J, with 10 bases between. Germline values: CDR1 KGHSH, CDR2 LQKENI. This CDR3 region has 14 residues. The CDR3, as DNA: TGTGCCAGCGGGCTACTCCCGAACACCGGGGAGCTGTTTTTT. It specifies CASGLLPNTGELFF.